Listed here are 27 T cell receptor beta chains from one sample, sequenced in a study of beta chain features in type 1 diabetes (dated by TCRdb to 2017 to 2018). The library came from the immunoSEQ multiplex PCR assay. The High Capacity cDNA Reverse Transcription Kit was used to reverse transcribe all of the isolated RNA, meaning that expressed TCRB transcripts were what got sequenced. TCRdb's version of the immuneACCESS table is confined to in-frame rearrangements and falls short of the full clone set. An unresolved V gene accounts for under half of the shortfall where checked; the remainder is of unknown origin. The sample records about 150,000 clones, around 10% of which are singletons. The ten largest clonotypes hold roughly 1.9% of the sample. The sequencing sample was made of central memory CD4+ T cells from blood. Receptors originate from a man aged 18 to 30 in good health.

This clone has a handful of counts. This chain's CDR3 is CASSLGGLPGGEQYF. The CDR3 DNA reads TGTGCCAGCAGCTTAGGGGGACTACCCGGAGGGGAGCAGTACTTC. This chain joins TRBV7-9 and TRBJ2-7; 7 nucleotides match TRBD2. Germline CDR1 reads SEHNR; CDR2 reads FQNEAQ (reference sequence). J lost 7 bases, V lost 1 base, and 10 bases had no gene match. The length of the CDR3 is 15 residues.

A single count supports this clone. The rearrangement joins TRBV9 to TRBJ2-3; the D call may be TRBD1 or TRBD2 (5 bases each). Germline values: CDR1 SGDLS, CDR2 YYNGEE. Trimming cost V 0 bases and J 4 bases, with 12 bases left between them. This CDR3 has 15 amino acids. The CDR3, as DNA: TGTGCCAGCAGCGTAGGGGGGATTGCGTCAGATACGCAGTATTTT. It codes for CASSVGGIASDTQYF.

V is TRBV7-2 and J is TRBJ2-5, with 7 positions matching TRBD1. V trimming: 5 bases; J trimming: 1 base; junction bases outside the gene matches: 7. The CDR3 extends over 15 amino acids. Germline V gene lookup returns CDR1 SGHTA and CDR2 FQGNSA. CDR3 sequence (DNA): TGTGCCAGCAGCCGTAGGGGGACAGCCCAAGAGACCCAGTACTTC. Protein sequence: CASSRRGTAQETQYF.

The J gene is TRBJ2-7, the V gene TRBV7-4, with D maybe TRBD1 (6 bases). This CDR3 region has 18 residues. The ends were cut back, 4 bases at V and 4 bases at J, with 26 bases in the middle. Germline loops: CDR1 SGHVT, CDR2 SQSDAQ. The CDR3 sequence: CASSCPPGHTTGLYEQYF. CDR3 nucleotide sequence: TGTGCCAGCAGCTGTCCCCCGGGACACACGACCGGCCTTTACGAGCAGTACTTC.

This clone was picked up many times. The chain is built from TRBV27 and TRBJ1-1; D unresolved. Germline CDR1 and CDR2: MNHEY and SMNVEV (reference sequence). The ends were cut back, 0 bases at V and 1 base at J, with 9 bases in the middle. The CDR3 has 15 residues. CDR3 residues: CASSLSRARNTEAFF. DNA for the CDR3: TGTGCCAGCAGTTTATCAAGGGCGCGGAACACTGAAGCTTTCTTT.

This clone appeared a few times. J is TRBJ2-5 and V is TRBV4-2; D is perhaps TRBD1 or TRBD2 (6 bases each). This CDR3 is 16 amino acids long. V was trimmed by 1 base and J by 2 bases, leaving 14 bases between them. Germline-derived CDR1 and CDR2 are LGHNA and YNFKEQ. The CDR3 loop is CASSQGGRGRQETQYF. As DNA, the CDR3 is TGTGCCAGCAGCCAAGGAGGTCGGGGGCGGCAAGAGACCCAGTACTTC.

The chain uses TRBV5-6 and TRBJ2-7; 7 bases are shared with TRBD1. Per the germline V gene, CDR1 is SGHDT and CDR2 is YYEEEE. CDR3 length: 14 residues. The junction had 9 bases not matched to a gene; V was cut back by 3 bases and J by 6 bases. The CDR3 spells CASSSSGGVGEQYF. The CDR3 DNA reads as TGTGCCAGCAGCTCCTCAGGGGGTGTAGGCGAGCAGTACTTC.

The chain has TRBV7-9 and TRBJ1-6; a possible D gene is TRBD1 (5 bases). Trimming shortened V by 0 bases and J by 7 bases, and 22 bases separated the two germline ends. This CDR3 is 19 amino acids long. CDR1 and CDR2 from the germline V gene are SEHNR and FQNEAQ (reference sequence). CDR3 sequence: CASSLASGGLALRNSPLHF. The CDR3 nucleotides are TGTGCCAGCAGCTTAGCGTCTGGGGGATTGGCTCTTCGGAATTCACCCCTCCACTTT.

Only a few counts were recorded for this clone. V usage is TRBV7-8 and J usage is TRBJ1-5; D uncertain. CDR3 length: 14 amino acids. Deletions cut 0 bases from V and 3 bases from J, with 6 bases between. Germline V lookup: CDR1 SGHVS, CDR2 FQNEAQ. CDR3 region: CASSLARNNQPQHF. CDR3 in DNA: TGTGCCAGCAGCTTAGCCAGGAACAATCAGCCCCAGCATTTT.

V gene TRBV28 combines with J gene TRBJ2-5, with a tentative D call TRBD1 (5 bases). The germline CDR1 and CDR2 sequences are MDHEN and SYDVKM. CDR3 size: 17 residues. V lost 6 bases and J lost 4, with 24 bases in between. The CDR3 nucleotides read TGTGCCAGCAGGCTAGGGGTACGAGGCCCACAAGGAGAGACCCAGTACTTC. This sequence encodes CASRLGVRGPQGETQYF.

This clone was observed a handful of times. The rearrangement uses TRBV28 and TRBJ1-5; D is unresolved. V was cut by 6 bases and J by 0 bases, with 12 bases left in between. Germline V CDR1 and CDR2: MDHEN, SYDVKM. The CDR3 consists of 15 residues. The CDR3 sequence is CASRPEGSSNQPQHF. Written as DNA, the CDR3 is TGTGCCAGCAGACCAGAAGGCAGTAGCAATCAGCCCCAGCATTTT.

The genes are TRBV19 and TRBJ2-7, with D possibly matching TRBD1 (5 bases). Trimming took off 5 bases at V and 5 bases at J, with 7 bases between the two ends. The CDR3 spans 11 residues. The germline CDR1 and CDR2 sequences are LNHDA and SQIVND (reference sequence). CDR3 protein: CASSGRDEQYF. The CDR3 DNA reads TGTGCCAGTAGTGGCAGGGACGAGCAGTACTTC.

The chain uses TRBV9 and TRBJ2-5; D possibly corresponds to TRBD1 (5 bases). CDR1 is SGDLS, CDR2 YYNGEE, per germline. CDR3 size: 14 residues. Trimming stripped 3 bases from V and 7 bases from J, with 16 bases between. The CDR3 sequence: CASSATYTQGTQYF. The CDR3 nucleotides read TGTGCCAGCAGCGCGACTTACACCCAGGGGACCCAGTACTTC.

DNA of the CDR3: TGTGCCAGCAGCCAAGATTCAAGCACAGATACGCAGTATTTT. Its protein is CASSQDSSTDTQYF. V usage is TRBV4-2 and J usage is TRBJ2-3; D is undetermined. CDR3 length equals 14 residues. V gave up 0 bases and J gave up 0 bases, with 4 bases separating them. Germline assignment: CDR1 LGHNA and CDR2 YNFKEQ.

A few counts support this clone. The rearrangement joins TRBV5-4 to TRBJ2-2; tentatively, D is TRBD1 (7 bases). This CDR3 has 16 amino acids. The germline V gene encodes CDR1 SGHNT and CDR2 YYREEE (reference sequence). Trimming cost V 4 bases and J 0 bases, with 13 bases left between them. The DNA for the CDR3 is TGTGCCAGCAGCACCGGCGGGACAGCGAACACCGGGGAGCTGTTTTTT. It yields the protein CASSTGGTANTGELFF. The whole variable domain, remainder taken from reference TRBV5-4 and TRBJ2-2, is ETGVTQSPTHLIKTRGQQVTLRCSSQSGHNTVSWYQQALGQGPQFIFQYYREEENGRGNFPPRFSGLQFPNYSSELNVNALELDDSALYLCASSTGGTANTGELFFGEGSRLTVL.

This CDR3 is CASSAAPYTEQFF. CDR3 in DNA: TGTGCCAGCAGCGCAGCTCCTTACACGGAGCAGTTCTTC. The V and J genes are TRBV9 and TRBJ2-1; no reliable D call. The CDR3 is made up of 13 amino acids. Trimming removed 3 bases from V and 10 bases from J, with 14 bases in between. Germline CDR1 is SGDLS and CDR2 is YYNGEE.

This clone has more than one count but fewer than ten. V is TRBV21-1 and J is TRBJ2-7; the table's D call, TRBD1, has no DNA check behind it. TRBV21-1 is listed as a pseudogene. The CDR3 is 14 amino acids. Written as DNA, the CDR3 is TGTGCCAGCAGCAACCGGGACAGGTCAAACGAGCAGTACTTC. Translated: CASSNRDRSNEQYF.

The rearrangement uses TRBV4-3 and TRBJ1-2, with D unclear. Germline V gene sequence: CDR1 LGHNA, CDR2 YSLEER. CDR3 length equals 13 residues. The ends were cut back, 0 bases at V and 8 bases at J, with 10 bases in the middle. CDR3 nucleotides: TGCGCCAGCAGCCAAGATCCCAGGCGCGGCTACACCTTC. Amino acids: CASSQDPRRGYTF.

The chain uses TRBV13 and TRBJ2-3; 15 bases match TRBD2. This CDR3 is built from 18 residues. Unmatched junction bases numbered 4, after V lost 3 bases and J lost 0 bases. Germline loops: CDR1 PRHDT, CDR2 FYEKMQ (reference sequence). CDR3 DNA: TGTGCCAGCAGCTTGAGGACTAGCGGGAGGGGGAGCACAGATACGCAGTATTTT. Translated, it gives CASSLRTSGRGSTDTQYF.

The sample holds a few counts of this clone. The V call is TRBV29-1, the J call TRBJ2-2; D is unresolved. This CDR3 has 13 residues. V dropped 6 bases and J dropped 1 base, with 9 bases sitting between them. Germline CDR1 reads SQVTM; CDR2 reads ANQGSEA. The CDR3 loop reads CSVTSRNTGELFF. The CDR3 nucleotides are TGCAGCGTGACGAGCCGGAACACCGGGGAGCTGTTTTTT.

The rearrangement links TRBV15 to TRBJ2-7; 12 nucleotides match TRBD1. This CDR3 comprises 14 residues. Germline CDR1 is LNHNV and CDR2 is YYDKDF (reference sequence). V lost 11 bases and J lost 6; bases outside the gene matches: 11. CDR3 coding DNA: TGTGCCTCGGAGAGGGACAGGGGGCTAGGCGAGCAGTACTTC. The encoded protein is CASERDRGLGEQYF.

The chain has TRBV23-1 and TRBJ2-2, with D possibly TRBD2 on 5 matching bases. TRBV23-1 is an open reading frame, and its role is uncertain. This CDR3 comprises 16 residues. V was shortened by 0 bases and J by 1 base, with 9 bases between the two germline ends. The CDR3 protein is CASSQSIEGNTGELFF. The DNA of the CDR3 is TGCGCCAGCAGTCAATCTATCGAGGGGAACACCGGGGAGCTGTTTTTT.

V gene TRBV4-2 combines with J gene TRBJ2-3; D ambiguous. The V and J ends lost 3 bases and 6 bases respectively, with 4 bases between them. The germline CDR1 and CDR2 sequences are LGHNA and YNFKEQ. The CDR3 runs to 11 residues. The CDR3 DNA reads TGTGCCAGCAGCCAGAGTGATACGCAGTATTTT. Translated: CASSQSDTQYF.

The rearrangement links TRBV7-6 to TRBJ2-1, with 11 nucleotides matching TRBD2. Germline-derived CDR1 and CDR2 are SGHVS and FNYEAQ. The length of the CDR3 is 15 residues. V shed 5 bases, J shed 4 bases, and the junction held 4 bases outside the gene matches. The CDR3 DNA is TGTGCCAGCAGCCCGACTAGCGGGGCTTACAATGAGCAGTTCTTC. Protein: CASSPTSGAYNEQFF.

This chain uses TRBV5-4 with TRBJ1-2; no clear D. CDR3 length: 14 residues. The germline CDR1 and CDR2 sequences are SGHNT and YYREEE (reference sequence). Trimming took off 0 bases at V and 2 bases at J, with 8 bases between the two ends. The CDR3 DNA reads as TGTGCCAGCAGCTTGGCCGGACGGAACTATGGCTACACCTTC. Protein sequence: CASSLAGRNYGYTF.

The V and J genes are TRBV2 and TRBJ2-7; D could derive from TRBD1 or TRBD2 (5 bases each). Per the germline V gene, CDR1 is SNHLY and CDR2 is FYNNEI. V was clipped by 7 bases and J by 3 bases, with 7 bases between them. The CDR3 length is 11 residues. The CDR3 sequence is CASTGRYEQYF. In nucleotides, the CDR3 is TGTGCCAGCACGGGGCGCTACGAGCAGTACTTC.

This clone was counted a few times. At the DNA level, this CDR3 is encoded by other sequences in the same sample as well. The CDR3 here is CAISVSTDTQYF. The CDR3 DNA reads TGTGCCATCAGTGTGAGCACAGATACGCAGTATTTT. The chain links TRBV10-3 to TRBJ2-3; no clear D. This CDR3 is 12 amino acids long. V was cut by 4 bases and J by 0 bases, with 2 bases left in between. Germline V lookup: CDR1 ENHRY, CDR2 SYGVKD.